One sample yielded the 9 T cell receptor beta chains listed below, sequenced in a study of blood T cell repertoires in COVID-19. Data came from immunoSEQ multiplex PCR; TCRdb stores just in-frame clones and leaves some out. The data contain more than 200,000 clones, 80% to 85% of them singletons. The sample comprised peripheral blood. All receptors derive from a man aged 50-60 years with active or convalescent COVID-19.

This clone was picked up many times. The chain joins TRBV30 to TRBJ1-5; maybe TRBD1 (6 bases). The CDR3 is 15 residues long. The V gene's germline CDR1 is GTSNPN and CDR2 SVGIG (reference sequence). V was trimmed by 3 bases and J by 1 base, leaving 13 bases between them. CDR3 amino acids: CAWSSQGTSNQPQHF. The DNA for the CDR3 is TGTGCCTGGAGCTCCCAGGGGACAAGCAATCAGCCCCAGCATTTT.

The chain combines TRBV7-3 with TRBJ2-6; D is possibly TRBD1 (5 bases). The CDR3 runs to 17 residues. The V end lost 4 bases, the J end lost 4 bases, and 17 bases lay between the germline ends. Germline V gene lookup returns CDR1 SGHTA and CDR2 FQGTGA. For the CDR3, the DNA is TGTGCCAGCAGCTCCCAGGGTGGGCTTATCGGGGCCAACGTCCTGACTTTC. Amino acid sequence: CASSSQGGLIGANVLTF.

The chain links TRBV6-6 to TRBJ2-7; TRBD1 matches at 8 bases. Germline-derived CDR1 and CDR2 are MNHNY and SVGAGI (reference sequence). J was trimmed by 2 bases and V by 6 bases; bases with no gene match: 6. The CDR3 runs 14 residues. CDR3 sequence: CASRLQGEPYEQYF. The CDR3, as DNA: TGTGCCAGCAGGCTACAGGGGGAGCCCTACGAGCAGTACTTC.

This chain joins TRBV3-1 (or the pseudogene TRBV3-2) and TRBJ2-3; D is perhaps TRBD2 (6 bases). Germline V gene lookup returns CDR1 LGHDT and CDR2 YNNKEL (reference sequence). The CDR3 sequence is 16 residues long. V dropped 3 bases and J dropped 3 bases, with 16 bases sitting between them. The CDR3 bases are TGTGCCAGCAGCCATAACCGGGGGAAAAGGACAGATACGCAGTATTTT. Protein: CASSHNRGKRTDTQYF.

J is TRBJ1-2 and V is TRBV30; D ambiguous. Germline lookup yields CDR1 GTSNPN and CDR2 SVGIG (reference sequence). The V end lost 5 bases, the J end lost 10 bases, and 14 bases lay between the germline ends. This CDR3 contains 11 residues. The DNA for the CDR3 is TGTGCCTGGGCCCGGCAGGCCCTCTACACCTTC. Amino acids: CAWARQALYTF.

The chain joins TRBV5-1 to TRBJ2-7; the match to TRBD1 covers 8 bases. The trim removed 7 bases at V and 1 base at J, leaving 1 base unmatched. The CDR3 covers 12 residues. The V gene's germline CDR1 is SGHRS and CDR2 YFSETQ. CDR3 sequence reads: CASRTGSYEQYF. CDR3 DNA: TGCGCCAGCCGGACAGGGTCCTACGAGCAGTACTTC.

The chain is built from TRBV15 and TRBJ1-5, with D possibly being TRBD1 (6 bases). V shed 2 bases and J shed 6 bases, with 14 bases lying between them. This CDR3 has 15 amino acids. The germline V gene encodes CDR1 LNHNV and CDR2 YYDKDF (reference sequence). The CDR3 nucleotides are TGTGCCACCAGCAGAAATTACAGGGACGCTCAGCCCCAGCATTTT. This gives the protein CATSRNYRDAQPQHF.

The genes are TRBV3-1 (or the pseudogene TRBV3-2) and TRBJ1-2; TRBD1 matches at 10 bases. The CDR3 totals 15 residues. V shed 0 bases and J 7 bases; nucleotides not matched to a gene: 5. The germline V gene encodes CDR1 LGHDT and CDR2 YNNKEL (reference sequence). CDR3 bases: TGTGCCAGCAGCCAAGATCGGGACAGGGGCTCTGGCTACACCTTC. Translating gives CASSQDRDRGSGYTF.

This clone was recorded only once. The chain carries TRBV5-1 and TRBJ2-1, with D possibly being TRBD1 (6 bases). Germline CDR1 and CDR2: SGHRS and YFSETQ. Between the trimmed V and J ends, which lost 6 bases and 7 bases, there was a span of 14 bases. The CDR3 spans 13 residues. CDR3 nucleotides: TGCGCCAGCACAATGGGGGCTGAAAATGAGCAGTTCTTC. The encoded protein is CASTMGAENEQFF.